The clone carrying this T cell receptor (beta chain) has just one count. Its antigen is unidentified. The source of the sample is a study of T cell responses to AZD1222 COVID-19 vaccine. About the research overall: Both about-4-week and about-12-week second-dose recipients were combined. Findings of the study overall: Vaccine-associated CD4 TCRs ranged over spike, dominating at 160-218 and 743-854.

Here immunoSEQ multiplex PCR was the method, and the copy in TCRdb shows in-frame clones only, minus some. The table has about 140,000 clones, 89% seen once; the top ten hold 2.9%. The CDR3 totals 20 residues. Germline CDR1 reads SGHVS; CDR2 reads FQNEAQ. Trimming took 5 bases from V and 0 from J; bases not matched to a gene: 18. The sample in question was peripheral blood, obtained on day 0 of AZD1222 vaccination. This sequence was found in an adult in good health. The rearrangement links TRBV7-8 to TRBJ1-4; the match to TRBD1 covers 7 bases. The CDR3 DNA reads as TGTGCCAGCAGCGCGACCTGGCCACGGGACAGCTCTCCAACTAATGAAAAACTGTTTTTT. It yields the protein CASSATWPRDSSPTNEKLFF.